The 20 T cell receptor beta chains below all came from one sample that was sequenced in a study of beta chain features in type 1 diabetes (dated by TCRdb to the late 2010s). The paper's findings and limits, for the study overall: In all four CD4+ subsets, TCRB CDR3 length was moderately but significantly shorter in type 1 diabetes patients.

Receptors were amplified or captured by the immunoSEQ multiplex PCR assay. The entire amount of isolated RNA was reverse transcribed using the High Capacity cDNA Reverse Transcription Kit, so the sequenced TCRB transcripts were expressed ones. Drawn from immuneACCESS, this table holds only the in-frame rearrangements with V and J called that TCRdb kept. Clones are partly lost; checked studies trace under half to an unresolved V gene and leave the rest unexplained. For this sample there are about 340,000 clones; 9.3% appear just once. 0.95% to 1.1% of the sample is taken by the ten largest. These TCRs' antigens remain unknown. Sequenced: central memory CD4+ T cells from blood. The receptors here all came from a man aged 25-45 years with type 1 diabetes.

The chain uses TRBV7-9 and TRBJ1-4; 10 positions agree with TRBD1. The V gene end was trimmed by 5 bases and the J gene end by 5 bases; junction bases not matched to a gene: 8. CDR3 length: 16 amino acids. Germline CDR1 and CDR2: SEHNR and FQNEAQ (reference sequence). The CDR3 loop reads CASSPDPGQGNEKLFF. The CDR3 nucleotides read TGTGCCAGCAGCCCCGACCCGGGACAGGGGAATGAAAAACTGTTTTTT.

This chain links TRBV27 with TRBJ2-1; D ambiguous. Germline CDR1 reads MNHEY; CDR2 reads SMNVEV (reference sequence). This CDR3 has 14 amino acids. V was trimmed by 5 bases and J by 9 bases, leaving 17 bases between them. For the CDR3, the DNA is TGTGCCAGCAGTGAGATGTCCTCGTGGGGTGAGCAGTTCTTC. It yields the protein CASSEMSSWGEQFF.

The V call is TRBV11-2, the J call TRBJ2-5; unclear D gene. The V and J ends lost 3 bases and 7 bases respectively, with 12 bases between them. The CDR3 spans 13 residues. CDR1 and CDR2 from the germline V gene are SGHAT and FQNNGV. The DNA for the CDR3 is TGTGCCAGCAGCTTCGAAGTCGATAGGACCCAGTACTTC. It is translated as CASSFEVDRTQYF. The entire variable domain, with the rest obtained from reference TRBV11-2 and TRBJ2-5, is as follows: EAGVAQSPRYKIIEKRQSVAFWCNPISGHATLYWYQQILGQGPKLLIQFQNNGVVDDSQLPKDRFSAERLKGVDSTLKIQPAKLEDSAVYLCASSFEVDRTQYFGPGTRLLVL.

V usage is TRBV18 and J usage is TRBJ1-2; TRBD1 aligns across 7 bases. Unmatched junction bases numbered 9, after V lost 4 bases and J lost 1 base. The CDR3 consists of 16 residues. CDR1 is KGHSH, CDR2 LQKENI, per germline. CDR3 in amino acids: CASSQDPGQINYGYTF. The CDR3 bases are TGTGCCAGCTCACAAGACCCGGGACAGATTAACTATGGCTACACCTTC.

This clone has ten or more counts. The gene calls are TRBV4-3 and TRBJ2-1; the D gene is possibly TRBD2 (5 bases). CDR1 is LGHNA and CDR2 is YSLEER in the germline V gene. The length of the CDR3 is 15 residues. V lost 0 bases, J lost 4 bases, and 10 bases lay in between. The CDR3 DNA is TGCGCCAGCAGCCAAGAGTACGGGGAGTACAATGAGCAGTTCTTC. Translated: CASSQEYGEYNEQFF.

This clone appeared a few times. The J gene is TRBJ2-7, the V gene TRBV7-9; a weak D match, TRBD1 (5 bases). CDR1 SEHNR and CDR2 FQNEAQ come from the germline V gene (reference sequence). Trimming cost V 1 base and J 10 bases, with 14 bases left between them. The CDR3 has 13 amino acids. The CDR3 here is CASSLEGSYVQYF. The CDR3 DNA follows: TGTGCCAGCAGCTTAGAGGGGTCCTACGTACAGTACTTC.

The V and J genes are TRBV13 and TRBJ2-7, with TRBD1 as a possible D gene (6 bases). The germline V gene encodes CDR1 PRHDT and CDR2 FYEKMQ (reference sequence). Between the trimmed V and J ends, which lost 1 base and 4 bases, there was a span of 14 bases. The CDR3 has 15 amino acids. The CDR3 DNA reads as TGTGCCAGCAGCTTAGCCTCACAGGGTTTATACGAGCAGTACTTC. Its translation: CASSLASQGLYEQYF. The entire variable domain, with the rest obtained from reference TRBV13 and TRBJ2-7, is as follows: AAGVIQSPRHLIKEKRETATLKCYPIPRHDTVYWYQQGPGQDPQFLISFYEKMQSDKGSIPDRFSAQQFSDYHSELNMSSLELGDSALYFCASSLASQGLYEQYFGPGTRLTVT.

As regards this clone: At the DNA level, this CDR3 is encoded by other sequences in the same sample as well. The rearrangement links TRBV15 to TRBJ1-2; D gene unclear. Germline V gene lookup returns CDR1 LNHNV and CDR2 YYDKDF (reference sequence). This CDR3 is built from 12 residues. Trimming removed 6 bases from V and 2 bases from J, with 7 bases in between. CDR3 bases: TGTGCCACCAGTAGGGAGAACTATGGCTACACCTTC. Translation: CATSRENYGYTF. Variable domain in full (rest from reference TRBV15 and TRBJ1-2): DAMVIQNPRYQVTQFGKPVTLSCSQTLNHNVMYWYQQKSSQAPKLLFHYYDKDFNNEADTPDNFQSRRPNTSFCFLDIRSPGLGDTAMYLCATSRENYGYTFGSGTRLTVV.

This clone was detected only a few times. V gene TRBV7-2 combines with J gene TRBJ1-3; D gene uncertain. CDR1 SGHTA and CDR2 FQGNSA come from the germline V gene. The CDR3 runs 14 residues. Deletions cut 3 bases from V and 0 bases from J, with 6 bases between. CDR3: CASSLWGSGNTIYF. Written as DNA, the CDR3 is TGTGCCAGCAGCTTGTGGGGCTCTGGAAACACCATATATTTT.

The V call is TRBV14, the J call TRBJ1-3; D unclear. This CDR3 has 16 amino acids. V was trimmed by 1 base and J by 0 bases, leaving 10 bases between them. Germline CDR1 is SGHDN and CDR2 is FVKESK. The DNA of the CDR3 is TGTGCCAGCAGCCAAGTCCGGGGAAGCTCTGGAAACACCATATATTTT. Its translation: CASSQVRGSSGNTIYF. Supplemented by reference TRBV14 and TRBJ1-3, the full variable domain reads EAGVTQFPSHSVIEKGQTVTLRCDPISGHDNLYWYRRVMGKEIKFLLHFVKESKQDESGMPNNRFLAERTGGTYSTLKVQPAELEDSGVYFCASSQVRGSSGNTIYFGEGSWLTVV.

The rearrangement links TRBV10-2 to TRBJ2-7, with D uncertain. Germline lookup yields CDR1 WSHSY and CDR2 SAAADI. CDR3 length: 15 residues. The V end lost 3 bases, the J end lost 2 bases, and 14 bases lay between the germline ends. DNA for the CDR3: TGCGCCAGCAGTGACCTTCGAGCGAGCACCTACGAGCAGTACTTC. Its protein product is CASSDLRASTYEQYF.

This clone was seen a handful of times. The chain carries TRBV7-9 and TRBJ1-2; possibly TRBD1 for D (5 bases). Looked up from germline, CDR1 is SEHNR and CDR2 is FQNEAQ (reference sequence). The CDR3 has 16 amino acids. Trimming removed 5 bases from V and 5 bases from J, with 21 bases in between. The CDR3 spells CASSKDVRGGRYGYTF. The CDR3 nucleotides are TGTGCCAGCAGCAAAGACGTCCGGGGCGGCCGATATGGCTACACCTTC.

This chain links TRBV7-2 with TRBJ2-7, with TRBD1 matching over 8 bases. CDR1 is SGHTA, CDR2 FQGNSA, per germline. Trimming removed 5 bases from V and 3 bases from J; junction bases left unmatched: 6. This CDR3 has 14 residues. The CDR3 loop is CASSPRTGHYEQYF. The CDR3 DNA follows: TGTGCCAGCAGCCCGCGGACAGGGCACTACGAGCAGTACTTC.

The chain employs TRBV7-8 and TRBJ2-1; 8 nucleotides match TRBD1. The junction had 2 bases not matched to a gene; V was cut back by 0 bases and J by 4 bases. CDR3 size: 15 residues. The germline CDR1 and CDR2 sequences are SGHVS and FQNEAQ. CDR3 in amino acids: CASSLAGQVYNEQFF. The DNA for the CDR3 is TGTGCCAGCAGCTTAGCGGGACAGGTGTACAATGAGCAGTTCTTC.

Many counts were recorded for this clone. The chain employs TRBV7-2 and TRBJ2-2, with unresolved D. V lost 4 bases and J lost 2, with 11 bases in between. Per the germline V gene, CDR1 is SGHTA and CDR2 is FQGNSA. The CDR3 consists of 15 residues. The CDR3 protein is CASSSRRPNTGELFF. The DNA of the CDR3 is TGTGCCAGCAGCTCCCGTCGTCCCAACACCGGGGAGCTGTTTTTT.

V gene TRBV7-2 combines with J gene TRBJ1-5; 9 positions match TRBD1. With 5 bases clipped from V and 4 bases from J, the junction kept 15 bases outside the gene matches. The CDR3 totals 18 residues. Germline lookup yields CDR1 SGHTA and CDR2 FQGNSA. The CDR3 loop reads CASSLGSGTGFFNQPQHF. CDR3 coding DNA: TGTGCCAGCAGCCTAGGGTCCGGGACAGGGTTTTTTAATCAGCCCCAGCATTTT.

CDR3 protein: CASSSSTGGRYEQYF. CDR3 DNA: TGTGCCAGCAGCTCCTCTACAGGGGGCAGGTACGAGCAGTACTTC. The J gene is TRBJ2-7, the V gene TRBV7-6; 9 bases agree with TRBD1. The V segment lost 4 bases and the J segment 4 bases; nucleotides outside the gene matches: 8. CDR1 SGHVS and CDR2 FNYEAQ come from the germline V gene. The CDR3 runs to 15 residues.

The sample holds a few counts of this clone. The chain joins TRBV18 to TRBJ1-1; 8 bases match TRBD1. Germline-derived CDR1 and CDR2 are KGHSH and LQKENI. The CDR3 is 19 residues long. The J segment lost 4 bases and the V segment lost 0 bases, leaving 16 bases of the junction unmatched. CDR3 coding DNA: TGTGCCAGCTCACCACCTTATCTTCTCCAGGGGGCAAGGGGCACTGAAGCTTTCTTT. This encodes CASSPPYLLQGARGTEAFF.

This clone was seen more than once but under ten times. The chain has TRBV6-6 and TRBJ1-6; tentative D call: TRBD1 (5 bases). CDR3 size: 12 residues. Trimming cost V 6 bases and J 10 bases, with 10 bases left between them. Germline CDR1 is MNHNY and CDR2 is SVGAGI (reference sequence). The CDR3 reads CASRPQESPLHF. Written as DNA, the CDR3 is TGTGCCAGCAGGCCACAGGAGTCACCCCTCCACTTT.

The table lists this clone with a few counts. This sample also contains other DNA sequences that code for the same CDR3. The chain is built from TRBV6-5 and TRBJ2-7; 11 positions match TRBD1. This CDR3 spans 15 amino acids. Germline lookup yields CDR1 MNHEY and CDR2 SVGAGI. Unmatched junction bases numbered 3, after V lost 4 bases and J lost 1 base. The CDR3 protein is CASSLGTGGSYEQYF. For the CDR3, the DNA is TGTGCCAGCAGTTTAGGGACAGGGGGATCCTACGAGCAGTACTTC.